The next 32 T cell receptor beta chains were all read from a single sample in a study of neoadjuvant nivolumab and ipilimumab in lung cancer. Generated by immunoSEQ multiplex PCR, the TCRdb table keeps only in-frame clones and is missing some. The repertoire holds 20,000 to 25,000 clones, with roughly 84% as singletons. The specimen comprised peripheral blood, sampled before neoadjuvant nivolumab, alone or with ipilimumab. Receptor source: an adult with non-small cell lung cancer.

The chain has TRBV28 and TRBJ1-5; no firm D call. The V end lost 7 bases, the J end lost 2 bases, and 15 bases lay between the germline ends. The CDR3 consists of 15 residues. Germline V gives CDR1 MDHEN, CDR2 SYDVKM. CDR3 region: CASITPWRGNQPQHF. The CDR3 nucleotides are TGTGCCAGCATCACTCCCTGGCGGGGCAATCAGCCCCAGCATTTT. The full variable domain, in which reference TRBV28 and TRBJ1-5 provide the parts outside the CDR3, is DVKVTQSSRYLVKRTGEKVFLECVQDMDHENMFWYRQDPGLGLRLIYFSYDVKMKEKGDIPEGYSVSREKKERFSLILESASTNQTSMYLCASITPWRGNQPQHFGDGTRLSIL.

The chain links TRBV5-5 to TRBJ2-7, with D unresolved. V gave up 0 bases and J gave up 1 base, with 8 bases separating them. Germline loops: CDR1 SGHKS, CDR2 YYEKEE (reference sequence). The CDR3 is 14 amino acids. CDR3 nucleotides: TGTGCCAGCAGCTTGGAGGCAGGTTCCTACGAGCAGTACTTC. As protein: CASSLEAGSYEQYF. Full variable domain (remainder filled in from reference TRBV5-5 and TRBJ2-7): DAGVTQSPTHLIKTRGQQVTLRCSPISGHKSVSWYQQVLGQGPQFIFQYYEKEERGRGNFPDRFSARQFPNYSSELNVNALLLGDSALYLCASSLEAGSYEQYFGPGTRLTVT.

This chain links TRBV7-9 with TRBJ2-1; D unresolved. Trimming took 5 bases from V and 8 from J, leaving 7 bases between them. The CDR3 length is 11 residues. Germline V gives CDR1 SEHNR, CDR2 FQNEAQ (reference sequence). The DNA of the CDR3 is TGTGCCAGCAGCCCCTTGGATGAGCAGTTCTTC. This codes for CASSPLDEQFF.

The V and J genes are TRBV7-9 and TRBJ2-3; TRBD1 might be the D (5 bases). V was trimmed by 5 bases and J by 3 bases, leaving 12 bases between them. The CDR3 has 14 amino acids. The V gene's germline CDR1 is SEHNR and CDR2 FQNEAQ (reference sequence). The CDR3 loop reads CASSLSGPTDTQYF. The CDR3 DNA follows: TGTGCCAGCAGCCTTTCAGGGCCGACAGATACGCAGTATTTT.

The chain carries TRBV27 and TRBJ2-7; D is unclear. CDR1 MNHEY and CDR2 SMNVEV come from the germline V gene (reference sequence). The length of the CDR3 is 13 residues. V was cut by 0 bases and J by 5 bases, with 8 bases left in between. The CDR3 DNA follows: TGTGCCAGCAGTTTATCGCGACGGAACGAGCAGTACTTC. Residues: CASSLSRRNEQYF.

This chain links TRBV5-1 with TRBJ2-5; TRBD2 is a possible D gene (5 bases). CDR1 is SGHRS, CDR2 YFSETQ, per germline. CDR3 size: 14 residues. Trimming cost V 0 bases and J 2 bases, with 8 bases left between them. CDR3 protein: CASSLAGVQETQYF. In nucleotides, the CDR3 is TGCGCCAGCAGCTTGGCCGGGGTACAAGAGACCCAGTACTTC.

The V gene is TRBV11-1, the J gene TRBJ1-2; 10 positions agree with TRBD1. From germline, CDR1 is SGHAT and CDR2 FQDESV (reference sequence). V shed 5 bases, J shed 3 bases, and the junction held 3 bases outside the gene matches. This CDR3 is built from 14 residues. The CDR3 nucleotides read TGTGCCAGCAGCAGACAGGGGGCTTACTATGGCTACACCTTC. Residues: CASSRQGAYYGYTF.

CDR3 loop: CASSWGLRGTGELFF. DNA of the CDR3: TGTGCCAGCAGCTGGGGACTGCGAGGCACCGGGGAGCTGTTTTTT. The V and J genes are TRBV7-2 and TRBJ2-2; weak D call: TRBD2 (6 bases). Deletions cut 4 bases from V and 4 bases from J, with 13 bases between. The CDR3 has 15 residues. CDR1 is SGHTA and CDR2 is FQGNSA in the germline V gene.

This chain uses TRBV4-2 with TRBJ1-1; D gene unclear. This CDR3 is built from 15 residues. Germline V CDR1 and CDR2: LGHNA, YNFKEQ. V was cut by 1 base and J by 1 base, with 10 bases left in between. This CDR3 reads CASSQGGSGNTEAFF. DNA of the CDR3: TGTGCCAGCAGCCAAGGCGGTTCAGGGAACACTGAAGCTTTCTTT.

This rearrangement joins TRBV19 to TRBJ2-7; tentative D call: TRBD2 (7 bases). Germline loops: CDR1 LNHDA, CDR2 SQIVND (reference sequence). This CDR3 region has 14 residues. V lost 5 bases to trimming and J lost 2 bases, with 13 bases between them. CDR3 residues: CASSRRGGTYEQYF. DNA for the CDR3: TGTGCCAGTAGTCGGAGGGGGGGTACCTACGAGCAGTACTTC.

This clone was observed a few times. The V gene is TRBV9, the J gene TRBJ1-4, with D possibly TRBD1 on 6 matching bases. The CDR3 has 14 residues. Germline-derived CDR1 and CDR2 are SGDLS and YYNGEE. Deletions cut 5 bases from V and 0 bases from J, with 8 bases between. DNA for the CDR3: TGTGCCAGCAGTCCAGGGGCAACTAATGAAAAACTGTTTTTT. It specifies CASSPGATNEKLFF.

This chain joins TRBV7-9 and TRBJ2-1, with 7 bases matching TRBD2. This CDR3 spans 13 amino acids. Unmatched junction bases numbered 11, after V lost 8 bases and J lost 10 bases. Germline CDR1 reads SEHNR; CDR2 reads FQNEAQ (reference sequence). As DNA, the CDR3 is TGTGCCAGCGGCCGCGGGGAGGGCCGGGAGCAGTTCTTC. It specifies CASGRGEGREQFF.

The rearrangement uses TRBV2 and TRBJ1-2; 9 bases agree with TRBD1. The ends lost 6 bases at V and 4 bases at J; junction bases unmatched: 12. CDR3 size: 16 residues. Germline V gene sequence: CDR1 SNHLY, CDR2 FYNNEI. This chain's CDR3 is CASSANRDRASYGYTF. The CDR3 nucleotides read TGTGCCAGCAGCGCTAACCGGGACAGGGCTAGCTATGGCTACACCTTC. Using reference TRBV2 and TRBJ1-2 for the parts outside the CDR3, the full variable domain is EPEVTQTPSHQVTQMGQEVILRCVPISNHLYFYWYRQILGQKVEFLVSFYNNEISEKSEIFDDQFSVERPDGSNFTLKIRSTKLEDSAMYFCASSANRDRASYGYTFGSGTRLTVV.

This chain links TRBV6-5 with TRBJ2-7; D is unresolved. V was trimmed by 2 bases and J by 5 bases, leaving 16 bases between them. The CDR3 runs to 15 residues. The germline V gene has CDR1 MNHEY and CDR2 SVGAGI. The CDR3 sequence is CASSYVAPPIHEQYF. As DNA, the CDR3 is TGTGCCAGCAGTTACGTGGCCCCACCAATCCACGAGCAGTACTTC.

The rearrangement uses TRBV5-1 and TRBJ2-3; a weak D match, TRBD1 (6 bases). Germline loops: CDR1 SGHRS, CDR2 YFSETQ. V lost 4 bases and J lost 4, with 10 bases in between. The CDR3 spans 13 residues. Here the CDR3 reads CASSLQGADTQYF. The CDR3 DNA sequence: TGCGCCAGCAGCCTACAGGGTGCAGATACGCAGTATTTT.

The chain is built from TRBV7-2 and TRBJ2-2; perhaps TRBD2 as D (6 bases). CDR3 length equals 16 residues. V gave up 5 bases and J gave up 2 bases, with 15 bases separating them. Germline V gene sequence: CDR1 SGHTA, CDR2 FQGNSA. CDR3 loop: CASSPAGGTNTGELFF. DNA for the CDR3: TGTGCCAGCAGCCCCGCTGGCGGGACCAACACCGGGGAGCTGTTTTTT.

The V and J genes are TRBV6-5 and TRBJ2-7; D is perhaps TRBD1 or TRBD2 (5 bases each). The CDR3 has 13 amino acids. Trimming shortened V by 5 bases and J by 10 bases, and 18 bases separated the two germline ends. Germline V lookup: CDR1 MNHEY, CDR2 SVGAGI. CDR3 sequence reads: CASSPPGRLPQYF. The CDR3 DNA sequence: TGTGCCAGCAGTCCCCCGGGGCGCCTCCCTCAGTACTTC.

The chain combines TRBV9 with TRBJ1-5; D uncertain. This CDR3 has 13 residues. Trimming stripped 0 bases from V and 4 bases from J, with 5 bases between. Germline V gene data show CDR1 as SGDLS and CDR2 as YYNGEE. The CDR3, as DNA: TGTGCCAGCAGCGTAGATTGGAATCAGCCCCAGCATTTT. Translation: CASSVDWNQPQHF.

This clone turned up a few times. The rearrangement joins TRBV5-6 to TRBJ1-1, with 10 bases aligning to TRBD1. The CDR3 runs 15 residues. The V segment lost 4 bases and the J segment 1 base; nucleotides outside the gene matches: 4. The germline gives CDR1 SGHDT, CDR2 YYEEEE. The CDR3 nucleotides read TGTGCCAGCAGCCCTGGGACAGGGGCGAACACTGAAGCTTTCTTT. This encodes CASSPGTGANTEAFF. The full variable domain, with the rest looked up from reference TRBV5-6 and TRBJ1-1, is DAGVTQSPTHLIKTRGQQVTLRCSPKSGHDTVSWYQQALGQGPQFIFQYYEEEERQRGNFPDRFSGHQFPNYSSELNVNALLLGDSALYLCASSPGTGANTEAFFGQGTRLTVV.

The V and J genes are TRBV4-1 and TRBJ1-1; 7 positions match TRBD1. Trimming cost V 1 base and J 4 bases; bases outside gene matches: 6. Germline CDR1 is MGHRA and CDR2 is YSYEKL. The CDR3 runs to 15 residues. In nucleotides, the CDR3 is TGCGCCAGCAGCCAAGGACAGGGAAGAAGCACTGAAGCTTTCTTT. Translating gives CASSQGQGRSTEAFF.

The CDR3 loop is CASSTRQGENTEAFF. As DNA, the CDR3 is TGTGCCAGCAGCACCCGACAGGGGGAGAACACTGAAGCTTTCTTT. This chain joins TRBV9 and TRBJ1-1, with 9 bases that match TRBD1. V dropped 4 bases and J dropped 1; count of bases not matched to a gene: 5. Germline values: CDR1 SGDLS, CDR2 YYNGEE. This CDR3 spans 15 amino acids.

This clone was detected only once. This chain joins TRBV5-6 and TRBJ1-1; 9 nucleotides match TRBD1. CDR1 and CDR2 (germline): SGHDT, YYEEEE. The V segment lost 0 bases and the J segment 4 bases; nucleotides outside the gene matches: 4. The CDR3 is 15 amino acids. This CDR3 is CASSLDRGLGTEAFF. DNA of the CDR3: TGTGCCAGCAGCTTGGACAGGGGGCTTGGCACTGAAGCTTTCTTT.

The chain carries TRBV4-2 and TRBJ1-2, with 8 bases lining up with TRBD1. V trimming: 4 bases; J trimming: 5 bases; junction bases outside the gene matches: 9. Germline values: CDR1 LGHNA, CDR2 YNFKEQ. The CDR3 is made up of 15 amino acids. The CDR3 here is CASSPGPTGEYGYTF. DNA for the CDR3: TGTGCCAGCAGCCCCGGGCCGACAGGGGAGTATGGCTACACCTTC.

The V gene is TRBV6-5, the J gene TRBJ1-4; D possibly corresponds to TRBD1 (5 bases). V lost 0 bases to trimming and J lost 10 bases, with 15 bases between them. This CDR3 has 15 residues. CDR1 and CDR2 from the germline V gene are MNHEY and SVGAGI. The CDR3: CASSYSDKAGGKLFF. CDR3 coding DNA: TGTGCCAGCAGTTACTCGGACAAGGCCGGTGGAAAACTGTTTTTT.

The chain joins TRBV18 to TRBJ1-2, with D possibly matching TRBD1 (6 bases). The CDR3 loop spans 15 amino acids. V was clipped by 5 bases and J by 3 bases, with 16 bases between them. CDR1 and CDR2 from the germline V gene are KGHSH and LQKENI. The CDR3 coding sequence is TGTGCCAGCTCATCCCAACAGGGAAGGGACTATGGCTACACCTTC. This sequence encodes CASSSQQGRDYGYTF.

The chain combines TRBV5-1 with TRBJ2-1; 12 nucleotides line up with TRBD1. Germline CDR1 SGHRS, CDR2 YFSETQ. The CDR3 has 16 residues. V dropped 3 bases and J dropped 7; count of bases not matched to a gene: 8. The CDR3 reads CASSWTPGQGANEQFF. CDR3 DNA: TGCGCCAGCAGCTGGACTCCGGGACAGGGGGCAAATGAGCAGTTCTTC.

The chain carries TRBV7-8 and TRBJ1-3; D is unresolved. CDR1 SGHVS and CDR2 FQNEAQ come from the germline V gene. The CDR3 runs to 13 residues. Trimming removed 0 bases from V and 4 bases from J, with 4 bases in between. This CDR3 is CASSLAGGNTIYF. CDR3 in DNA: TGTGCCAGCAGCTTAGCAGGCGGAAACACCATATATTTT.

The chain is built from TRBV7-9 and TRBJ2-7; a possible D gene is TRBD1 (5 bases). This CDR3 comprises 12 residues. The V gene lost 1 base and the J gene lost 9 bases, with 10 bases spanning the gap. Germline loops: CDR1 SEHNR, CDR2 FQNEAQ (reference sequence). This CDR3 is CASSLEGSGQYF. The CDR3 DNA follows: TGTGCCAGCAGCTTAGAGGGGTCAGGGCAGTACTTC.

The chain is built from TRBV4-1 and TRBJ1-1, with D unclear. The CDR3 length is 13 residues. From germline, CDR1 is MGHRA and CDR2 YSYEKL. V dropped 4 bases and J dropped 6 bases, with 12 bases sitting between them. The DNA for the CDR3 is TGCGCCAGCAGCCTCGATTTATGGGCTGAAGCTTTCTTT. It is translated as CASSLDLWAEAFF.

The rearrangement joins TRBV4-2 to TRBJ1-1, with a tentative D call TRBD1 (5 bases). Germline CDR1 LGHNA, CDR2 YNFKEQ. Trimming left V 5 bases short and J 10 bases short, with 14 bases between. There are 12 residues in the CDR3. The CDR3 DNA reads TGTGCCAGCAGCTTGGGACGGACGATAGCTTTCTTT. It is translated as CASSLGRTIAFF.

The gene calls are TRBV7-9 and TRBJ1-1, with D possibly being TRBD1 (6 bases). Germline CDR1 is SEHNR and CDR2 is FQNEAQ (reference sequence). V was shortened by 2 bases and J by 3 bases, with 7 bases between the two germline ends. This CDR3 contains 13 residues. This chain's CDR3 is CASSLNRDTEAFF. The CDR3 nucleotides are TGTGCCAGCAGCTTAAACAGGGACACTGAAGCTTTCTTT.

The chain is built from TRBV15 and TRBJ2-6; no definite D call. Trimming cost V 0 bases and J 6 bases, with 6 bases left between them. The CDR3 contains 14 residues. Germline lookup yields CDR1 LNHNV and CDR2 YYDKDF (reference sequence). CDR3 nucleotides: TGTGCCACCAGCAGAGATCTCGAGGCCAACGTCCTGACTTTC. Its translation: CATSRDLEANVLTF.